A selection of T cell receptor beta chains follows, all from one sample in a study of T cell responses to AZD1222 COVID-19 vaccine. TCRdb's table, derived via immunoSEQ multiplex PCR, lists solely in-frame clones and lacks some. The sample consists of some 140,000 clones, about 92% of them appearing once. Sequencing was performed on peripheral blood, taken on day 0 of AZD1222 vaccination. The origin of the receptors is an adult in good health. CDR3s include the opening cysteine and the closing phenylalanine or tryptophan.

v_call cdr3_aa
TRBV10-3 CAISESVPGNYGYTF
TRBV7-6 CASSLQGGKTQETQYF
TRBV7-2 CASSLVARASGANVLTF
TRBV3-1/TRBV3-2 CASSQPGLAVYEQYF
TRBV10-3 CAISATGRGNQPQHF
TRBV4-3 CASSGTLAGRSYEQYF
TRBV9 CASSDNRGGSTDTQYF
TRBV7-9 CASIKGQGDTGELFF
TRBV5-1 CASSLGAGLDTQYF
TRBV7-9 CASSPPGLSTDTQYF
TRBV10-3 CAISAMGQGARTSKSDTQYF
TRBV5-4 CASSFGDTQYF
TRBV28 CASSFPGAYEQYF
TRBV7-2 CASSLGGGGEETQYF
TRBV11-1 CASSSPRTSYEQFF
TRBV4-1 CANGQGSQETQYF
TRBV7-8 CASSLADRAYISGNTIYF
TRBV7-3 CASSLGTSGDTQYF
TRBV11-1 CASSRGQGSGFIQYF
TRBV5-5 CASRPGTGNTEAFF
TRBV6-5 CASSTNRGFGEKLFF
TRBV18 CASSPGGEDEKLFF
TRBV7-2 CASSLLTGQNSPLHF
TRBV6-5 CAGRGGHNSPLHF
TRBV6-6 CASTWGLGYGYTF
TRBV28 CASKPPLNTEAFF
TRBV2 CASSRRVVTEAFF
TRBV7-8 CASSTRDRHTEAFF
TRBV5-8 CASSLLRGEKLFF
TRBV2 CASRAGVTSYNEQFF
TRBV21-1 CASSTLTDLNYPYEQYF
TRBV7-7 CASSPGQAPTDTQYF
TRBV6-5 CASSPGQAIQWPQHF
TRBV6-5 CASRKTGTETQYF
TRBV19 CASRLAGTSSYNEQFF